This T cell receptor beta chain was sequenced for a study of blood T cell repertoires in COVID-19. The overall study: Whether acute or convalescent, the COVID-19 samples came from the United States, Italy and Spain.

Cohort 3 recovered donors had two negative PCRs, clearance, or symptom resolution. In the source study's methods: Counts of nucleated cells, estimated from reference gene primer amplification, were obtained. Here immunoSEQ multiplex PCR was the method, and the copy in TCRdb shows in-frame clones only, minus some. V and J calls and clone size are given by that table; D and trimming were obtained from the DNA. The sample consists of roughly 250,000 clones, 80% to 90% of them appearing once. CDR1 is SNHLY and CDR2 is FYNNEI in the germline V gene. The CDR3 has 15 amino acids. V was shortened by 8 bases and J by 3 bases, with 16 bases between the two germline ends.

This clonotype originated in a woman aged 45-65 years who had recovered from COVID-19. The source material was PBMCs or T cells enriched from blood (not recorded which). The chain couples TRBV2 to TRBJ1-4; D is unresolved. The CDR3 protein is CASRGMVAANEKLFF. The CDR3 region has the DNA TGTGCCAGCCGCGGGATGGTTGCTGCTAATGAAAAACTGTTTTTT.